Given below is one T cell receptor beta chain in context. The sample comes from a study of radiotherapy plus CTLA-4 blockade in lung cancer. Generated by immunoSEQ multiplex PCR, the TCRdb table keeps only in-frame clones and is missing some. The table includes about 87,000 clones, around nine tenths detected once. It was focal radiation plus CTLA-4 blockade with ipilimumab that patients with chemo-refractory metastatic non-small-cell lung cancer received. The V gene lost 0 bases and the J gene lost 0 bases, with 11 bases spanning the gap. This CDR3 has 16 amino acids. Germline assignment: CDR1 SGDLS and CDR2 YYNGEE.

This sequence originates from a human donor with non-small cell lung cancer that progressed on radiotherapy plus ipilimumab. The rearrangement joins TRBV9 to TRBJ2-3; D might be TRBD1 (6 bases). The material was peripheral blood, obtained from a patient treated with radiotherapy plus ipilimumab. CDR3 bases: TGTGCCAGCAGCGTAGGGGACACATTAAGCACAGATACGCAGTATTTT. This translates into CASSVGDTLSTDTQYF.